This TCR beta chain stems from a study of T cells after yellow fever vaccination. V lost 6 bases to trimming and J lost 6 bases; unmatched junction nucleotides: 8. CDR1 is MNHEY and CDR2 is SMNVEV in the germline V gene (reference sequence). This CDR3 spans 15 amino acids. Template switching by 5'RACE produced TCR cDNA, adding a universal primer site and UMIs. TCRdb itself ran the 5' RACE reads through MiXCR, one entry per CDR3 protein. The table lists some 390,000 distinct CDR3 sequences, approximately 19% of them singletons. Study-wide results and limits: When the response was secondary, it was weaker but reached its peak faster, day 5 versus 15. The appearance of a small share of clonotypes in both CD4 and CD8 compartments was observed.

This clonotype occurred a few times. The antigen is undetermined. The TCR comes from a man between 18 and 29 years old who received the YFV17D yellow fever vaccine. J is TRBJ2-3 and V is TRBV27; 11 bases agree with TRBD2. The sample here was PBMCs, taken before the yellow fever booster vaccination. CDR3 loop: CASRQTSGVWDTQYF. CDR3 nucleotide sequence: TGTGCCAGCAGACAGACTAGCGGGGTTTGGGATACGCAGTATTTT.